The following is a T cell receptor beta chain sequence with its context. The data were produced by immunoSEQ multiplex PCR, yet TCRdb's version contains in-frame clones alone and is incomplete. The sample shows approximately 94,000 clones, 85% to 90% of them seen only once. The sample originates from a study of control samples from healthy donors and cancer patients. The germline gives CDR1 SGHAT, CDR2 FQNNGV. V dropped 1 base and J dropped 0 bases, with 16 bases sitting between them. The CDR3 has 17 amino acids. This chain joins TRBV11-2 and TRBJ2-7; maybe TRBD1 (5 bases). Sample: blood. The sequence derives from a woman aged 45-65 years in good health. The CDR3 sequence: CASSLARDSLSSYEQYF. The CDR3 DNA reads as TGTGCCAGCAGCTTAGCTCGTGACAGCCTTAGCTCCTACGAGCAGTACTTC.